This T cell receptor beta chain was found in a study of monozygotic twins with inflammatory bowel disease. Making cDNA involved eight separate reactions per sample. UMIs that included a 6-nucleotide sample barcode were added by template switching, which took place during cDNA synthesis. TCRalpha and TCRbeta cDNA went through nested PCRs of approximately 16 and 10 cycles, two in total. TCRdb re-called the 5' RACE reads; every CDR3 protein appears as one record, without DNA. Reported are over 110,000 distinct CDR3 sequences; the ten largest clones contain 2.4%. Germline V CDR1 and CDR2: MNHEY, SVGEGT. The CDR3 totals 17 residues.

The genes are TRBV6-2 or TRBV6-3 and TRBJ2-2; TCRdb names TRBD1, which stays unverified in the absence of DNA. The sequenced sample consisted of blood. This sequence originates from a human donor with ulcerative colitis or Crohn's disease, or a healthy co-twin of an affected twin (not recorded which). The CDR3 loop is CASSYGGDSLNTGELFF.